The 15 T cell receptor beta chains below come from one sample, sequenced in a study of T cell responses to AZD1222 COVID-19 vaccine. Libraries were prepared by immunoSEQ multiplex PCR; TCRdb keeps only in-frame clonotypes and omits some of them. The sample carries 130,000 or so clones, 85% to 95% recorded once. The sample in question was peripheral blood, obtained on day 0 of MenACWY control vaccination. These receptors originate from an adult in good health.

Only one count was recorded for this clone. The rearrangement uses TRBV27 and TRBJ1-1, with 7 bases fitting TRBD1. Germline V gene data show CDR1 as MNHEY and CDR2 as SMNVEV (reference sequence). V was pared by 7 bases and J by 4 bases, with 6 bases of the junction left unmatched. There are 13 residues in the CDR3. CDR3 loop: CASTQTGSTEAFF. Written as DNA, the CDR3 is TGTGCCAGCACCCAGACAGGGAGCACTGAAGCTTTCTTT.

In this sample, this clone turned up once. The chain carries TRBV18 and TRBJ1-3; 9 positions match TRBD1. The CDR3 is made up of 16 amino acids. The trim removed 6 bases at V and 4 bases at J, leaving 10 bases unmatched. CDR1 KGHSH and CDR2 LQKENI come from the germline V gene. The CDR3 DNA sequence: TGTGCCAGCTCGCAGACCGGGACAGGGCCGGGAAACACCATATATTTT. Amino acids: CASSQTGTGPGNTIYF.

The chain carries TRBV28 and TRBJ1-1; no clear D. Germline loops: CDR1 MDHEN, CDR2 SYDVKM. V lost 6 bases to trimming and J lost 3 bases, with 14 bases between them. CDR3 length equals 14 residues. DNA of the CDR3: TGTGCCAGCAGCGTTTTTCTGGGTGACACTGAAGCTTTCTTT. Its protein is CASSVFLGDTEAFF.

This chain links TRBV5-1 with TRBJ2-1; TRBD2 aligns across 7 bases. The CDR3 is 14 amino acids. V trimming: 1 base; J trimming: 6 bases; junction bases outside the gene matches: 4. The germline V gene has CDR1 SGHRS and CDR2 YFSETQ. CDR3 sequence (DNA): TGCGCCAGCAGCTTGTGGGACTACACCAATGAGCAGTTCTTC. Protein: CASSLWDYTNEQFF.

In nucleotides, the CDR3 is TGTGCCAGCAGTTCTTTTGGTTTACGGGGGGACAATGAGCAGTTCTTC. This encodes CASSSFGLRGDNEQFF. The rearrangement joins TRBV6-2 or TRBV6-3 to TRBJ2-1; 7 bases map to TRBD2. The ends lost 4 bases at V and 5 bases at J; junction bases unmatched: 11. The CDR3 totals 16 residues. Germline-derived CDR1 and CDR2 are MNHEY and SVGEGT.

The chain combines TRBV18 with TRBJ1-5; no reliable D call. The CDR3 contains 14 residues. Per the germline V gene, CDR1 is KGHSH and CDR2 is LQKENI. Deletions cut 1 base from V and 2 bases from J, with 6 bases between. The CDR3 nucleotides read TGTGCCAGCTCACCACAGGGAGGCAATCAGCCCCAGCATTTT. Protein: CASSPQGGNQPQHF.

The V gene is TRBV6-1, the J gene TRBJ2-2; 12 nucleotides align to TRBD2. CDR3 length: 19 residues. The germline V gene encodes CDR1 MNHNS and CDR2 SASEGT. V shed 4 bases and J 4 bases; nucleotides not matched to a gene: 13. CDR3 amino acids: CASSVNSPSGRAITGELFF. DNA for the CDR3: TGTGCCAGCAGTGTAAATAGCCCTAGCGGGAGGGCTATCACCGGGGAGCTGTTTTTT.

This chain joins TRBV4-2 and TRBJ1-2; D uncertain. V was trimmed by 0 bases and J by 0 bases, leaving 14 bases between them. The CDR3 extends over 17 amino acids. Germline V lookup: CDR1 LGHNA, CDR2 YNFKEQ. CDR3 DNA: TGTGCCAGCAGCCAAGAGCGCTTCCGGATAGCTAACTATGGCTACACCTTC. Translated: CASSQERFRIANYGYTF.

The V and J genes are TRBV11-2 and TRBJ1-6; no clear D gene. Per germline, CDR1 SGHAT and CDR2 FQNNGV. V was pared by 2 bases and J by 6 bases, with 8 bases between. CDR3 length equals 14 residues. The CDR3 DNA is TGTGCCAGCAGCTTACAGAGACTTAATTCACCCCTCCACTTT. This translates into CASSLQRLNSPLHF.

The chain uses TRBV4-1 and TRBJ2-3; D may be TRBD1 (6 bases). V lost 3 bases and J lost 5, with 21 bases in between. The length of the CDR3 is 17 residues. In germline, CDR1 is MGHRA, CDR2 YSYEKL. The DNA for the CDR3 is TGCGCCAGCAGCCACCCCTCCCGTGGCAGGGGTCGAGATACGCAGTATTTT. This gives the protein CASSHPSRGRGRDTQYF.

This clone showed up just once. The chain combines TRBV18 with TRBJ1-6, with 7 bases aligning to TRBD1. This CDR3 is 13 amino acids long. Per germline, CDR1 KGHSH and CDR2 LQKENI. V trimming: 7 bases; J trimming: 8 bases; junction bases outside the gene matches: 5. The CDR3 sequence: CASLQGLDSPLHF. CDR3 in DNA: TGTGCCAGCTTACAGGGGCTTGATTCACCCCTCCACTTT. Variable domain in full (rest from reference TRBV18 and TRBJ1-6): NAGVMQNPRHLVRRRGQEARLRCSPMKGHSHVYWYRQLPEEGLKFMVYLQKENIIDESGMPKERFSAEFPKEGPSILRIQQVVRGDSAAYFCASLQGLDSPLHFGNGTRLTVT.

This clone has only a few counts. The chain has TRBV13 and TRBJ1-3; D uncertain. The CDR3 consists of 14 residues. The germline V and J ends were trimmed by 6 bases and 2 bases, with 11 bases remaining between them. The V gene's germline CDR1 is PRHDT and CDR2 FYEKMQ (reference sequence). The DNA for the CDR3 is TGTGCCAGCAGTGAACTAGGACCTGGAAACACCATATATTTT. This gives the protein CASSELGPGNTIYF.

The chain couples TRBV3-1 (or the pseudogene TRBV3-2) to TRBJ2-5; D remains ambiguous. This CDR3 has 14 residues. V was clipped by 0 bases and J by 5 bases, with 10 bases between them. Looked up from germline, CDR1 is LGHDT and CDR2 is YNNKEL (reference sequence). DNA for the CDR3: TGTGCCAGCAGCCAAGATCGTAGTTGGGAGACCCAGTACTTC. Protein: CASSQDRSWETQYF.

The rearrangement uses TRBV5-1 and TRBJ1-2, with 9 bases that match TRBD1. J gave up 4 bases and V 2 bases, and 3 bases lay outside the gene matches. The germline V gene has CDR1 SGHRS and CDR2 YFSETQ. The CDR3 is 14 amino acids. The CDR3 DNA follows: TGCGCCAGCAGCTTCGGGACAGGGACCTATGGCTACACCTTC. It specifies CASSFGTGTYGYTF.

The V gene is TRBV3-1 (or the pseudogene TRBV3-2), the J gene TRBJ1-4; D gene unclear. CDR1 and CDR2 from the germline V gene are LGHDT and YNNKEL (reference sequence). This CDR3 contains 16 residues. Trimming cost V 5 bases and J 0 bases, with 13 bases left between them. Here the CDR3 DNA reads TGTGCCAGCAGCTCGAGCACAGTTGCAACTAATGAAAAACTGTTTTTT. Amino acid sequence: CASSSSTVATNEKLFF.